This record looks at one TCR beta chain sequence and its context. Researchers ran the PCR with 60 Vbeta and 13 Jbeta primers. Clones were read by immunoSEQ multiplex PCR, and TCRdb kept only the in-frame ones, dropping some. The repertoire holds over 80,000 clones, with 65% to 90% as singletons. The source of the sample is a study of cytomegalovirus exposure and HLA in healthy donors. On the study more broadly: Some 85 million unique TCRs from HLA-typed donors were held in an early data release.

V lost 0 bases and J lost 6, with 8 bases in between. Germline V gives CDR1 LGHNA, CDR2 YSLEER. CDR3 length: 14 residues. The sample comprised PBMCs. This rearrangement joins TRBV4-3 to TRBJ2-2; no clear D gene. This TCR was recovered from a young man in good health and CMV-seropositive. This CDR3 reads CASSQEFGSGELFF. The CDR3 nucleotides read TGCGCCAGCAGCCAAGAGTTCGGGTCCGGGGAGCTGTTTTTT.